A selection of T cell receptor beta chains follows, all from one sample in a study of blood T cells in healthy people across ages. Using its own MiXCR run on the 5' RACE reads, TCRdb lists one record per CDR3 protein. The sample carries just under 550,000 distinct CDR3 sequences, 20% to 30% recorded once. The sample was also reused in another study, on T cells of mothers and their children.

Sequenced: blood. All receptors come from a boy between 10 and 17 years old in good health. The CDR3 runs from the conserved cysteine through the conserved F or W. The D gene is left open where the match is weak. Not every row has a clone size; where given, it reads once, few, many or a size class.

D: TRBD2; J: TRBJ2-5; V: TRBV3-1; size: NA; DNA: TGTGCCAGCAGCCTATCTTTCGGGACTAGCGTGGAGACCCAGTACTTC; CDR3: CASSLSFGTSVETQYF
D: TRBD2; J: TRBJ2-5; V: TRBV29-1; size: NA; DNA: TGCAGCGTTGGCGGGGGGCTCCAAGAGACCCAGTACTTC; CDR3: CSVGGGLQETQYF
D: NA; J: TRBJ2-7; V: TRBV28; size: NA; DNA: TGTGCCAGCAGTTTCTTACAGGACGGGGGTTGGTACGAGCAGTACTTC; CDR3: CASSFLQDGGWYEQYF
D: NA; J: TRBJ1-1; V: TRBV4-1; size: few; DNA: TGCGCCAGCAGCCAAGATCGCCCGGGGAACACTGAAGCTTTCTTT; CDR3: CASSQDRPGNTEAFF
D: NA; J: TRBJ2-2; V: TRBV28; size: NA; DNA: TGTGCCAGCAGTTTTATCGGCGGAACCGGGGAGCTGTTTTTT; CDR3: CASSFIGGTGELFF
D: TRBD2; J: TRBJ2-1; V: TRBV7-8; size: NA; DNA: TGTGCCAGCAGCTTAGCCTTAAGTTCGGGACTAGCGGGCTACAATGAGCAGTTCTTC; CDR3: CASSLALSSGLAGYNEQFF
D: NA; J: TRBJ2-1; V: TRBV4-3; size: NA; DNA: TGCGCCAGCAGCCAATTTAACCCTCGGGGCACCTACAATGAGCAGTTCTTC; CDR3: CASSQFNPRGTYNEQFF
D: NA; J: TRBJ1-3; V: TRBV12-3/TRBV12-4; size: NA; DNA: TGTGCCAGCAGCCGTGAGACGGACAGACCCCGAAACACCATATATTTT; CDR3: CASSRETDRPRNTIYF
D: NA; J: TRBJ2-1; V: TRBV12-5; size: few; DNA: TGTGCTAGTGGTTTGGCTGTCGTGGGAGCACAGGGCAATGAGCAGTTCTTC; CDR3: CASGLAVVGAQGNEQFF
D: NA; J: TRBJ2-5; V: TRBV9; size: few; DNA: TGTGCCAGCAGCGATGGGAATTCAGAGACCCAGTACTTC; CDR3: CASSDGNSETQYF
D: NA; J: TRBJ2-3; V: TRBV7-2; size: NA; DNA: TGTGCCAGCAGCTTAGCGTTCCCAGGGTGGGAGGAAGATACGCAGTATTTT; CDR3: CASSLAFPGWEEDTQYF
D: NA; J: TRBJ1-1; V: TRBV28; size: NA; DNA: TGTGCCAGCCACGTCGGGGAGATTAACACTGAAGCTTTCTTT; CDR3: CASHVGEINTEAFF
D: NA; J: TRBJ1-5; V: TRBV3-1; size: few; DNA: TGTGCCAGCAGCCAAGAGGGGATCAATCAGCCCCAGCATTTT; CDR3: CASSQEGINQPQHF
D: TRBD1; J: TRBJ1-2; V: TRBV7-9; size: NA; DNA: TGTGCCACTGAGAGGTACAGGGGATACACCGACTACACCTTC; CDR3: CATERYRGYTDYTF
D: NA; J: TRBJ2-3; V: TRBV4-1; size: few; DNA: TGCGCCAGCAGCCAAGATCCCGGTGGTTGGGCCGGGACAGATACGCAGTATTTT; CDR3: CASSQDPGGWAGTDTQYF
D: TRBD2; J: TRBJ2-1; V: TRBV10-3; size: many; DNA: TGTGCCATCAGTGCGTCGGGACTAGCGGGAAGTTGGAATGAGCAGTTCTTC; CDR3: CAISASGLAGSWNEQFF
D: TRBD1; J: TRBJ2-7; V: TRBV7-2; size: few; DNA: TGTGCCAGCAGCACTTACAGGGGGCGTTACGAGCAGTACTTC; CDR3: CASSTYRGRYEQYF
D: NA; J: TRBJ2-5; V: TRBV28; size: few; DNA: TGTGCCACCGGGTCCGTGGTCAGGGGACCTCAAGAGACCCAGTACTTC; CDR3: CATGSVVRGPQETQYF
D: NA; J: TRBJ1-3; V: TRBV4-1; size: few; DNA: TGCGCCAGCAGCCAAGTCGGTCAGCTAGGTTACACCATATATTTT; CDR3: CASSQVGQLGYTIYF
D: NA; J: TRBJ2-5; V: TRBV28; size: few; DNA: TGTGCCACCTCCCAGGGCGGGCGCGAGACCCAGTACTTC; CDR3: CATSQGGRETQYF
D: NA; J: TRBJ1-2; V: TRBV20-1; size: NA; DNA: TGCAGTGCTAGAGATGACAGATCCTATGGCTACACCTTC; CDR3: CSARDDRSYGYTF
D: NA; J: TRBJ2-4; V: TRBV19; size: NA; DNA: TGTGCCAGTAGTATCCCCTCGACAGAAAATAAAAACATTCAGTACTTC; CDR3: CASSIPSTENKNIQYF
D: NA; J: TRBJ1-1; V: TRBV9; size: NA; DNA: TGTGCCAGCAGCGCGGACACAGGGACGAACACTGAAGCTTTCTTT; CDR3: CASSADTGTNTEAFF
D: NA; J: TRBJ2-4; V: TRBV2; size: NA; DNA: TGTGCCAGCAGTACCAACAGGCTAGCCAAAAACATTCAGTACTTC; CDR3: CASSTNRLAKNIQYF
D: TRBD2; J: TRBJ2-5; V: TRBV9; size: NA; DNA: TGTGCCAGCAGCGTAGACGGGGCTAGCGGGAGGACCCAGTACTTC; CDR3: CASSVDGASGRTQYF
D: NA; J: TRBJ2-1; V: TRBV7-3; size: many; DNA: TGTGCCAGCAGCTTAATGGGGGCACTGCTCAATCAGCAGTTCTTC; CDR3: CASSLMGALLNQQFF
D: NA; J: TRBJ2-3; V: TRBV6-4; size: NA; DNA: TGTGCCAGTGCCTCCTCCGGGCGGGACCCCACAGATACGCAGTATTTT; CDR3: CASASSGRDPTDTQYF
D: NA; J: TRBJ2-1; V: TRBV28; size: NA; DNA: TGTGCCAGCAGTAGCCCATCTGCGGGCTACAATGAGCAGTTCTTC; CDR3: CASSSPSAGYNEQFF
D: TRBD2; J: TRBJ2-3; V: TRBV20-1; size: NA; DNA: TGCAGTGCACATAGCGGGGCAAGCGCAGATACGCAGTATTTT; CDR3: CSAHSGASADTQYF
D: TRBD2; J: TRBJ2-3; V: TRBV4-3; size: NA; DNA: TGCGCCAGCAGCCAAGACCTAGCGGGAGCAGCAGATACGCAGTATTTT; CDR3: CASSQDLAGAADTQYF
D: TRBD1; J: TRBJ2-7; V: TRBV27; size: NA; DNA: TGTGCCAGCAGTTTATGGGGGACAGCCCACGAGCAGTACTTC; CDR3: CASSLWGTAHEQYF
D: NA; J: TRBJ2-7; V: TRBV12-3/TRBV12-4; size: NA; DNA: TGTGCCAGCAGTTTTGGAACCTACTCCTACGAGCAGTACTTC; CDR3: CASSFGTYSYEQYF
D: TRBD2; J: TRBJ2-7; V: TRBV20-1; size: NA; DNA: TGCAGTGCTAGAGATTACGGGACTAGCGTGTACGAGCAGTACTTC; CDR3: CSARDYGTSVYEQYF
D: TRBD1; J: TRBJ2-1; V: TRBV27; size: few; DNA: TGTGCCAGCAGCCTATCCCCGGGACAGGGACGTGAGCAGTTCTTC; CDR3: CASSLSPGQGREQFF
D: TRBD1; J: TRBJ1-4; V: TRBV7-9; size: few; DNA: TGTGCCAGCAGCTTTCCGCAGGGGGTGCATGAAAAACTGTTTTTT; CDR3: CASSFPQGVHEKLFF
D: NA; J: TRBJ1-5; V: TRBV16; size: NA; DNA: TGTGCCAGCAGCCAAAGACAGGGCAATCAGCCCCAGCATTTT; CDR3: CASSQRQGNQPQHF
D: NA; J: TRBJ2-1; V: TRBV7-9; size: NA; DNA: TGTGCCAGCAGCTTACTATGGGTCTATGACTACAATGAGCAGTTCTTC; CDR3: CASSLLWVYDYNEQFF
D: TRBD2; J: TRBJ2-7; V: TRBV7-9; size: NA; DNA: TGTGCCAGCAGCCGACCGGGACTAGACTACGAGCAGTACTTC; CDR3: CASSRPGLDYEQYF
D: TRBD1; J: TRBJ2-7; V: TRBV29-1; size: NA; DNA: TGCAGCGTCCTTATCAAATCCGGGACAGGGATCTCCTACGAGCAGTACTTC; CDR3: CSVLIKSGTGISYEQYF
D: NA; J: TRBJ1-1; V: TRBV5-1; size: NA; DNA: TGCGCCAGCAGCTTGGCCGTCGGGGTCATGAACACTGAAGCTTTCTTT; CDR3: CASSLAVGVMNTEAFF
D: NA; J: TRBJ2-7; V: TRBV15; size: NA; DNA: TGTGCCACCCCTGACAGGTTAGGCTACCCTTGGGTGCAGTACTTC; CDR3: CATPDRLGYPWVQYF
D: TRBD2; J: TRBJ2-1; V: TRBV27; size: few; DNA: TGTGCCAGCAGTCCAGGACTAGTGGGGTCTAGTGAGCAGTTCTTC; CDR3: CASSPGLVGSSEQFF
D: NA; J: TRBJ2-7; V: TRBV7-8; size: few; DNA: TGTGCCAGCAGCTGGGGGGACGGGGTGAGCTCCTACGAGCAGTACTTC; CDR3: CASSWGDGVSSYEQYF
D: NA; J: TRBJ2-5; V: TRBV5-5; size: few; DNA: TGTGCCAGCAGCTTGGATGGGGAGACCCGGTACTTC; CDR3: CASSLDGETRYF
D: NA; J: TRBJ2-4; V: TRBV4-2; size: NA; DNA: TGTGCCAGCAGCCAGGGTATCGGGACACAAACTGTGGACATTCAGTACTTC; CDR3: CASSQGIGTQTVDIQYF
D: TRBD1; J: TRBJ2-7; V: TRBV25-1; size: NA; DNA: TGTGCCAGCAGAAAGACAGGGGGAACCTACGAGCAGTACTTC; CDR3: CASRKTGGTYEQYF
D: NA; J: TRBJ1-4; V: TRBV5-1; size: NA; DNA: TGCGCCAGCAGCTTGGCCGGACAGACTGATGCAACTAATGAAAAACTGTTTTTT; CDR3: CASSLAGQTDATNEKLFF
D: NA; J: TRBJ2-1; V: TRBV7-9; size: NA; DNA: TGTGCCAGCATCCAAAATTTAGCGGTCTCCTACAATGAGCAGTTCTTC; CDR3: CASIQNLAVSYNEQFF
D: TRBD1; J: TRBJ2-7; V: TRBV7-9; size: NA; DNA: TGTGCCAGCAGCTCGGACAGGGGCGAGCAGTACTTC; CDR3: CASSSDRGEQYF
D: NA; J: TRBJ2-3; V: TRBV29-1; size: NA; DNA: TGCAGCGTTGGCCAGTTCACAGATACGCAGTATTTT; CDR3: CSVGQFTDTQYF